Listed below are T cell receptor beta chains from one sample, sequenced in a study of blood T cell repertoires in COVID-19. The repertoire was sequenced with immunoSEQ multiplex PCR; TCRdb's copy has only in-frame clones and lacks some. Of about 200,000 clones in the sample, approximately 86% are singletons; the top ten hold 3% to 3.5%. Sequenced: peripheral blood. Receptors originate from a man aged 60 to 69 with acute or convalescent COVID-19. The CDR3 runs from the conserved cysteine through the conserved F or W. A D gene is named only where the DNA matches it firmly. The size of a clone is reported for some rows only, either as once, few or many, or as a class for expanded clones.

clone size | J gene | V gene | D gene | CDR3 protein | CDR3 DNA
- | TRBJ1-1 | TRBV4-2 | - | CASSQGVGVKAFF | TGTGCCAGCAGCCAAGGCGTAGGGGTTAAGGCTTTCTTT
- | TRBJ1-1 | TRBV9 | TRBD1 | CASSGGLRQGAWGTEAFF | TGTGCCAGCAGCGGGGGCCTGAGGCAGGGGGCTTGGGGCACTGAAGCTTTCTTT
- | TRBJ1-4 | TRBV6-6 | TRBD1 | CASTSRDSATNEKLFF | TGTGCCAGCACCTCTAGGGACAGCGCAACTAATGAAAAACTGTTTTTT
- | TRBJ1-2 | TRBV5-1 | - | CASSLKMTDGYTF | TGCGCCAGCAGCTTAAAAATGACAGATGGCTACACCTTC
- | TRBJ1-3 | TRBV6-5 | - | CASSRAGGGGNTIYF | TGTGCCAGCAGTCGGGCCGGAGGTGGTGGAAACACCATATATTTT
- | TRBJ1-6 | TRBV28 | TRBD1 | CASWDGARGQGNSPLHF | TGTGCCAGTTGGGACGGGGCCCGAGGACAGGGAAATTCACCCCTCCACTTT
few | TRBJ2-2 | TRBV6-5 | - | CASSSTRGTGELFF | TGTGCCAGCAGTTCCACCAGGGGCACCGGGGAGCTGTTTTTT
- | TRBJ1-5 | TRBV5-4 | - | CASSSGGNSQPQHF | TGTGCCAGCAGCTCGGGGGGGAATTCTCAGCCCCAGCATTTT
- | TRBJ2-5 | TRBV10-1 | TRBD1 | CASSGVGTGGQETQYF | TGCGCCAGCAGTGGGGTCGGGACAGGGGGCCAAGAGACCCAGTACTTC
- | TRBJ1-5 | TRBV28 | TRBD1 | CASSPLDRGNQPQHF | TGTGCCAGCAGTCCCCTGGACAGGGGCAATCAGCCCCAGCATTTT
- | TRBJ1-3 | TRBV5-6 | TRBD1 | CASSSLGGPSGNTIYF | TGTGCCAGCAGCTCCCTAGGGGGCCCCTCTGGAAACACCATATATTTT
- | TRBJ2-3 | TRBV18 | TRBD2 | CASSTRLAEDTQYF | TGTGCCAGCTCCACCAGGCTAGCGGAGGATACGCAGTATTTT
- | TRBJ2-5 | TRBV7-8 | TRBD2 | CASSLVSRGVRETQYF | TGTGCCAGCAGCCTTGTCTCGCGGGGGGTCCGAGAGACCCAGTACTTC
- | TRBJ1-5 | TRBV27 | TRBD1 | CASSPLALLGTDSNQPQHF | TGTGCCAGCAGCCCCCTCGCCCTGCTCGGGACAGATAGCAATCAGCCCCAGCATTTT
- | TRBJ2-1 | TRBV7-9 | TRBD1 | CASSLRPSGQGRRYEQFF | TGTGCCAGCAGCTTACGCCCTTCGGGACAGGGAAGGAGGTATGAGCAGTTCTTC
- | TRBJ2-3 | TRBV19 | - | CASNRRALGGTDTQYF | TGTGCCAGTAATCGGCGGGCCCTCGGAGGCACAGATACGCAGTATTTT
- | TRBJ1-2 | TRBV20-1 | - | CSASWSLKLDYTF | TGCAGTGCTAGTTGGTCCTTAAAACTTGACTACACCTTC
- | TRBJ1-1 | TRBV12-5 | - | CASRKDRGMLGTEAFF | TGTGCTAGTCGGAAGGACCGGGGAATGTTGGGCACTGAAGCTTTCTTT
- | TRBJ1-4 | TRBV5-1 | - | CASSLESRAGSEKLFF | TGCGCCAGCAGCTTGGAGTCCAGGGCCGGCTCTGAAAAACTGTTTTTT
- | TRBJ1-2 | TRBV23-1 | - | CAGKSPGRPLYGYTF | TGCGCCGGCAAATCTCCCGGGAGGCCCCTCTATGGCTACACCTTC
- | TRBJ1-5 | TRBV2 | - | CASSYRADSNQPQHF | TGTGCCAGCAGCTACAGGGCAGATAGCAATCAGCCCCAGCATTTT
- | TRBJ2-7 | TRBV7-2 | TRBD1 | CASSSRLGGQGSEQYF | TGTGCCAGCAGCTCAAGACTAGGTGGACAGGGGTCCGAGCAGTACTTC
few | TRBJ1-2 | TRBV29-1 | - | CSVDPGSDYGYTF | TGCAGCGTTGATCCGGGGAGCGACTATGGCTACACCTTC
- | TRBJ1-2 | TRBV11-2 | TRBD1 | CASSPWTGSSDGYTF | TGTGCCAGCAGCCCCTGGACAGGGAGTAGCGATGGCTACACCTTC
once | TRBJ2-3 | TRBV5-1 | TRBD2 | CASRVGGAGRDTQYF | TGCGCCAGCAGAGTCGGGGGGGCCGGGAGAGATACGCAGTATTTT
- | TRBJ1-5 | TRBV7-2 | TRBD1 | CASSLAVDRGHYSNQPQHF | TGTGCCAGCAGCTTAGCTGTCGACAGGGGACACTATAGCAATCAGCCCCAGCATTTT
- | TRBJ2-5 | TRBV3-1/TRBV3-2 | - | CASSPGVETQYF | TGTGCCAGCAGCCCGGGGGTGGAGACCCAGTACTTC
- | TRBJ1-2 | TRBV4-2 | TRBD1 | CASSQATGPYGYTF | TGTGCCAGCAGCCAAGCGACAGGGCCCTATGGCTACACCTTC
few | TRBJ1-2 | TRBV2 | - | CASSERTGMDYGYTF | TGTGCCAGCAGTGAACGAACAGGGATGGACTATGGCTACACCTTC
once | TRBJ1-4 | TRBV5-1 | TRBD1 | CASRQGSNEKLFF | TGCGCCAGCCGACAGGGCTCTAATGAAAAACTGTTTTTT
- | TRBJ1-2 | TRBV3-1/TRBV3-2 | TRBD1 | CASSQEQGVSGYGYTF | TGTGCCAGCAGCCAAGAACAGGGGGTCTCAGGCTATGGCTACACCTTC
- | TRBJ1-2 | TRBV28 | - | CASSLRAANYGYTF | TGTGCCAGCAGTTTGAGGGCCGCTAACTATGGCTACACCTTC
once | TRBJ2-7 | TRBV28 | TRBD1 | CAIQGQGNHEQYF | TGTGCCATCCAGGGACAGGGGAATCACGAGCAGTACTTC
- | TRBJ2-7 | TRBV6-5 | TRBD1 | CASSPLGQGVYEQYF | TGTGCCAGCAGTCCCCTGGGACAGGGGGTCTACGAGCAGTACTTC
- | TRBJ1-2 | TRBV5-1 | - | CASSLFSGEGGYTF | TGCGCCAGCAGCTTGTTTTCAGGGGAGGGTGGCTACACCTTC
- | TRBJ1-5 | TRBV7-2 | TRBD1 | CASSLTTGLSGQPQHF | TGTGCCAGCAGCTTAACGACAGGGCTCTCCGGTCAGCCCCAGCATTTT
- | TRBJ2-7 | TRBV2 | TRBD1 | CASLGGNRGPAEQYF | TGTGCCAGCTTGGGGGGTAACAGGGGGCCGGCCGAGCAGTACTTC
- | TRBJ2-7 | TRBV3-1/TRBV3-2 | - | CASSQEPGSYEQYF | TGTGCCAGCAGCCAAGAACCTGGGAGCTACGAGCAGTACTTC
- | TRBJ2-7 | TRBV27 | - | CASSPREGRGEQYF | TGTGCCAGCAGTCCCCGGGAAGGCCGGGGCGAGCAGTACTTC
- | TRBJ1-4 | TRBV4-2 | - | CASSQEAGRNEKLFF | TGTGCCAGCAGCCAAGAGGCGGGGAGGAATGAAAAACTGTTTTTT
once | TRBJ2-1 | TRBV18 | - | CASSPPRAVILSSYNEQFF | TGTGCCAGCTCACCACCGAGGGCTGTCATATTAAGCTCCTACAATGAGCAGTTCTTC
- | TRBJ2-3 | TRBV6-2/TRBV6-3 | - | CASSYGGRSGTQYF | TGTGCCAGCAGTTACGGAGGCCGGTCAGGTACGCAGTATTTT
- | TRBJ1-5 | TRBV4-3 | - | CASSQDRGSRSGPQHF | TGCGCCAGCAGCCAAGATCGAGGCAGCCGATCGGGGCCCCAGCATTTT
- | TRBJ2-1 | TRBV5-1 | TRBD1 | CASSSSGTGDLIEQFF | TGCGCCAGCAGCTCATCCGGGACAGGTGATTTGATTGAGCAGTTCTTC
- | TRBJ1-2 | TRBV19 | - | CASSKGSANYGYTF | TGTGCCAGTAGTAAGGGGTCAGCTAACTATGGCTACACCTTC
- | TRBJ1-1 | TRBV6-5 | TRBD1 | CASSRQGRGTEAFF | TGTGCCAGCAGCCGACAGGGAAGAGGCACTGAAGCTTTCTTT
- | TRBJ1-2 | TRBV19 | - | CASTMGRGGYTF | TGTGCCAGTACCATGGGGAGGGGCGGCTACACCTTC
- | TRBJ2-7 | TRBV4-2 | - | CASSQVGAGVEQYF | TGTGCCAGCAGCCAAGTGGGGGCCGGGGTCGAGCAGTACTTC
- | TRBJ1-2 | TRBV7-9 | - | CASTSDSNYGYTF | TGTGCCAGCACCTCAGACAGTAACTATGGCTACACCTTC